The T cell receptor beta chain described here comes from a study of OX40 agonist ivuxolimab in advanced cancers. Turning to the study itself: Every patient in dose escalation had hepatocellular carcinoma, melanoma, renal cell or head and neck cancer. The study's findings and limits: Mean expanded clone counts were higher in CD8+ than CD4+ T cells.

Profiling relied on immunoSEQ multiplex PCR, and the TCRdb table lists in-frame clones only, not all of them. The table lists 66,000 or so clones, 75% to 90% of them singletons. CDR3 size: 13 residues. Trimming took 4 bases from V and 9 from J; bases not matched to a gene: 3. Germline assignment: CDR1 SGHNT and CDR2 YYREEE (reference sequence). No patient had autoimmune disease or received systemic immunosuppression. Notes on this clone: Its matching antigen is unknown.

This TCR was sampled from an adult with an advanced solid tumor such as melanoma, head and neck, liver or kidney cancer. The sequencing used CD4+ or CD8+ T cells sorted from blood, collected in a trial of the OX40 agonist ivuxolimab. The J gene is TRBJ2-2, the V gene TRBV5-4, with TRBD2 matching over 10 bases. CDR3 loop: CASSPSGGWELFF. CDR3 nucleotides: TGTGCCAGCAGCCCTAGCGGGGGTTGGGAGCTGTTTTTT.